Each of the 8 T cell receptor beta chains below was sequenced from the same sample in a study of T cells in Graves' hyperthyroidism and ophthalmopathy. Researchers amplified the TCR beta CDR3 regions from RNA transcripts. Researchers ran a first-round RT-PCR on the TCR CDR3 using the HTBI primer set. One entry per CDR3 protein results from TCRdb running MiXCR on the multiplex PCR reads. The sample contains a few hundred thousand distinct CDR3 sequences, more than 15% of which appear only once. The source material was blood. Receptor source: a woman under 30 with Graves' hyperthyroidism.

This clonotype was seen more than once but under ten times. CDR3 sequence reads: CSANRIFYGYTF. The CDR3 bases are TGCAGTGCTAATAGGATTTTCTATGGCTACACCTTC. The rearrangement links TRBV20-1 to TRBJ1-2; unclear D gene. The germline V gene encodes CDR1 DFQATT and CDR2 SNEGSKA (reference sequence). V was trimmed by 4 bases and J by 4 bases, leaving 10 bases between them. This CDR3 is 12 amino acids long.

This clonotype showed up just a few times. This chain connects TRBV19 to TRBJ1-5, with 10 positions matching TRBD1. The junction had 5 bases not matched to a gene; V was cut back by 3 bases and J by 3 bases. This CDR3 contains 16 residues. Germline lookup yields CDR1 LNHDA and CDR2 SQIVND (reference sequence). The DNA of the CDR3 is TGTGCCAGTAGTATTACGGGACAGGGGTTCAATCAGCCCCAGCATTTT. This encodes CASSITGQGFNQPQHF.

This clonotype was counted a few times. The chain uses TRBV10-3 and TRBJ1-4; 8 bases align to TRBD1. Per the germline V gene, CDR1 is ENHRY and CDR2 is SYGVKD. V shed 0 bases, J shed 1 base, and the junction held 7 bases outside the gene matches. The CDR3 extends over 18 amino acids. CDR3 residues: CAISESPPTGGTNEKLFF. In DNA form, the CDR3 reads TGTGCCATCAGTGAGTCCCCCCCCACAGGGGGAACTAATGAAAAACTGTTTTTT.

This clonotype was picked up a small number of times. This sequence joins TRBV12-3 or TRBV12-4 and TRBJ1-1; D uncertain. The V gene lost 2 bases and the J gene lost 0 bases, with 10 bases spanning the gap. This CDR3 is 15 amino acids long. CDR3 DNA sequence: TGTGCCAGCAGTTTATGGGGAATCATGAACACTGAAGCTTTCTTT. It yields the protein CASSLWGIMNTEAFF.

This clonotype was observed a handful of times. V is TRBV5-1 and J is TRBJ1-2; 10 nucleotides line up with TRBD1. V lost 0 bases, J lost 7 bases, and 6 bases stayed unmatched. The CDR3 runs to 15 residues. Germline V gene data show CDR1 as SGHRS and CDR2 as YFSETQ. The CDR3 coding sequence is TGCGCCAGCAGCTTGGAGACAGGGGGCGCATCTGGCTACACCTTC. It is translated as CASSLETGGASGYTF. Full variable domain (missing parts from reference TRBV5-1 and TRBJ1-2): KAGVTQTPRYLIKTRGQQVTLSCSPISGHRSVSWYQQTPGQGLQFLFEYFSETQRNKGNFPGRFSGRQFSNSRSEMNVSTLELGDSALYLCASSLETGGASGYTFGSGTRLTVV.

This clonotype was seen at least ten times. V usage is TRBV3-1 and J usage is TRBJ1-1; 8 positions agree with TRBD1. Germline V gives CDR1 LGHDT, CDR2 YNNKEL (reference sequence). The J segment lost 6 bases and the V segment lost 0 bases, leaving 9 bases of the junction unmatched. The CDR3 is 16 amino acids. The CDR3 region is CASSQEKQGAYAEAFF. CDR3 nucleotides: TGTGCCAGCAGCCAAGAGAAGCAGGGGGCTTACGCTGAAGCTTTCTTT.

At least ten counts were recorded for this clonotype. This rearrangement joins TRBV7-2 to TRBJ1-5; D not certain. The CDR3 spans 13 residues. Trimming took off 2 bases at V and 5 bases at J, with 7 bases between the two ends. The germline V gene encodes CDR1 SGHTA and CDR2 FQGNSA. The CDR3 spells CASSLHKDQPQHF. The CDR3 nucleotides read TGTGCCAGCAGCTTACACAAGGATCAGCCCCAGCATTTT. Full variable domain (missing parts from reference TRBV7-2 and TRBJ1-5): GAGVSQSPSNKVTEKGKDVELRCDPISGHTALYWYRQSLGQGLEFLIYFQGNSAPDKSGLPSDRFSAERTGGSVSTLTIQRTQQEDSAVYLCASSLHKDQPQHFGDGTRLSIL.

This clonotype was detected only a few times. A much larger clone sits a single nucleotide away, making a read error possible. The CDR3 nucleotides are TGTGTCAGCAGCCAAGAAACATACGAGCAGTACTTC. Translation: CVSSQETYEQYF. The chain has TRBV3-1 and TRBJ2-7, with D unclear. Per germline, CDR1 LGHDT and CDR2 YNNKEL (reference sequence). The CDR3 covers 12 residues.